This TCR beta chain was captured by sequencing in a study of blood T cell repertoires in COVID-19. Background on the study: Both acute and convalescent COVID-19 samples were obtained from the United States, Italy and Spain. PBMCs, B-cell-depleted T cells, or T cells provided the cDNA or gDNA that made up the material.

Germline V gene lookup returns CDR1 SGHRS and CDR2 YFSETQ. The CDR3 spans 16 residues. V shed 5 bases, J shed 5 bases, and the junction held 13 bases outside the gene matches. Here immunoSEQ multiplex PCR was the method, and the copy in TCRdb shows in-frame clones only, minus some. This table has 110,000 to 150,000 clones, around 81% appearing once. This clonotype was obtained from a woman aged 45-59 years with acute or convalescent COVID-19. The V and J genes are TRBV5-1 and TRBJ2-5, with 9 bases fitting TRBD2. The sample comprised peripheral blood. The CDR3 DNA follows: TGCGCCAGCAGGGAGGGGACTAGCTCCACGTCCGAGACCCAGTACTTC. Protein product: CASREGTSSTSETQYF.